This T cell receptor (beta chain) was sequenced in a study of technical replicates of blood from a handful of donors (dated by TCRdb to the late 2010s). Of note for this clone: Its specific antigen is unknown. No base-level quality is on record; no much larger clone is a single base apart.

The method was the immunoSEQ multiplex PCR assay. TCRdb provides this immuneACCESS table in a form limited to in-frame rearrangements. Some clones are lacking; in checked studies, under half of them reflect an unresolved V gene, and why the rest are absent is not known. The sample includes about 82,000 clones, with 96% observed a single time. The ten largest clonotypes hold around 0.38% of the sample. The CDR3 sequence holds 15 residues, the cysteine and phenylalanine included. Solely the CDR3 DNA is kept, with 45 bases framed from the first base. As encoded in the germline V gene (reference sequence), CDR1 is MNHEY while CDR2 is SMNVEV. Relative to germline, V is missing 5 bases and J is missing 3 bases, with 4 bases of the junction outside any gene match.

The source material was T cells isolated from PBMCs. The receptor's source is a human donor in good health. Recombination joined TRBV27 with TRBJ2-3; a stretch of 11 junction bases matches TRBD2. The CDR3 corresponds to CASSILAGATDTQYF. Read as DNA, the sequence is TGTGCCAGCAGTATACTAGCGGGAGCAACAGATACGCAGTATTTT.